This TCR delta chain was sequenced for a study of gamma-delta chains in newborns, infants, children. Study at large: Microbial exposure reportedly drives polyclonal innate γδ T cell expansion after birth.

TCRdb fed the reads to CATT. In the table there are around 11,000 delta-chain clones, 3.5% of which are singletons. Germline V gives CDR1 TSWWSYY, CDR2 QGS. V gave up 8 bases and J gave up 3 bases; unmatched junction bases: 4. This CDR3 contains 13 residues. The sample was blood. This TCR was recovered from a child who was a newborn, infant or young child, either healthy, febrile or measles-vaccinated (not recorded which). The rearrangement links TRDV1 to TRDJ1; TRDD3 matches at 9 bases. The CDR3 loop reads CALSWGIPDKLIF. CDR3 nucleotide sequence: TGTGCTCTTTCCTGGGGGATCCCCGATAAACTCATCTTT.